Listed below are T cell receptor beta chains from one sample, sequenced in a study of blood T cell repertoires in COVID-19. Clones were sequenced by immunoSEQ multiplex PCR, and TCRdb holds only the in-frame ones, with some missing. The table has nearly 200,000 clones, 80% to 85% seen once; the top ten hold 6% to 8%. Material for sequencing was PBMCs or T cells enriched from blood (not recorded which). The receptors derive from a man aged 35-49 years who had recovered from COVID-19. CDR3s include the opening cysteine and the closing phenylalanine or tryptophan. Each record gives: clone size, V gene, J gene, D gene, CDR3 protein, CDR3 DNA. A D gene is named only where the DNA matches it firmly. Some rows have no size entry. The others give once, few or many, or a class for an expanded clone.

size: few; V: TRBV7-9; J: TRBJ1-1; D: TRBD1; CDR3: CASTLGQGELAAFF; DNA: TGTGCCAGCACCCTGGGACAGGGGGAATTGGCGGCTTTCTTT
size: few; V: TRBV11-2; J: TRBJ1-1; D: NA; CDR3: CASSFDRTHEAFF; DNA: TGTGCCAGCAGCTTTGACAGGACACATGAAGCTTTCTTT
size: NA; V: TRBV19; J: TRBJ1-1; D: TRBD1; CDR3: CASSIVQGAGEAFF; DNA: TGTGCCAGTAGTATTGTACAGGGGGCAGGTGAAGCTTTCTTT
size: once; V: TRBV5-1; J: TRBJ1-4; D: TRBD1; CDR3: CASSKTGGGKLFF; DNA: TGCGCCAGCAGCAAGACAGGGGGCGGAAAACTGTTTTTT
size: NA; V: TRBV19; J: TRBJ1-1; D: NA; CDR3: CASRDTRAFF; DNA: TGTGCCAGTCGGGATACTAGAGCTTTCTTT
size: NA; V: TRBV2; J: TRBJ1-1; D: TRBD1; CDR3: CASSIETGVGTEAFF; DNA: TGTGCCAGCAGCATAGAGACAGGGGTGGGCACTGAAGCTTTCTTT
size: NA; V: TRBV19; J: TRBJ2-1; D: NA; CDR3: CASSIDGGGYNEQFF; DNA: TGTGCCAGTAGTATAGACGGCGGAGGGTACAATGAGCAGTTCTTC
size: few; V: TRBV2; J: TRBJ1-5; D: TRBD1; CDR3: CASSGDRGWNQPQHF; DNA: TGTGCCAGCAGTGGGGACAGGGGGTGGAATCAGCCCCAGCATTTT
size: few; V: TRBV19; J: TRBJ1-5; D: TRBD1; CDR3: CASSLRTGRVSNQPQHF; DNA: TGTGCCAGTAGTCTAAGGACAGGGAGGGTCAGCAATCAGCCCCAGCATTTT
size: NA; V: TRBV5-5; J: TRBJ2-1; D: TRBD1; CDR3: CASSDEGTGGYNEQFF; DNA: TGTGCCAGCAGCGATGAAGGGACAGGGGGTTACAATGAGCAGTTCTTC
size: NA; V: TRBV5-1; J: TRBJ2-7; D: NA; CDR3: CASSLEGELYEQYF; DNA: TGCGCCAGCAGCTTGGAGGGAGAGCTCTACGAGCAGTACTTC
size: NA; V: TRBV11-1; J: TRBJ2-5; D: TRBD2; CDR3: CASSLRPGGAGETQYF; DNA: TGTGCCAGCAGCTTACGCCCCGGGGGGGCCGGAGAGACCCAGTACTTC
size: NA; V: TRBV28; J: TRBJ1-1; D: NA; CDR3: CASSTPTTEAFF; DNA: TGTGCCAGCAGTACCCCTACCACTGAAGCTTTCTTT
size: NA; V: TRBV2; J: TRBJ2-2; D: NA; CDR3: CASRGGQTNTGELFF; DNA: TGTGCCAGCAGGGGAGGACAAACGAACACCGGGGAGCTGTTTTTT
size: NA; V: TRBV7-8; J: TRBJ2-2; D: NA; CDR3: CASSRDRVNTGELFF; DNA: TGTGCCAGCAGCCGAGACAGAGTCAACACCGGGGAGCTGTTTTTT
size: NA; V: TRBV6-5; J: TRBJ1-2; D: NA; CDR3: CAIATGNYGYTF; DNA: TGTGCCATCGCTACAGGGAACTATGGCTACACCTTC
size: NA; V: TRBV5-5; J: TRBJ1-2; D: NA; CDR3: CASSFSPTENYGYTF; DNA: TGTGCCAGCAGCTTTTCCCCTACAGAGAACTATGGCTACACCTTC
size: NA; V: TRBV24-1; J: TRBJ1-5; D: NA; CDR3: CATSDSLQGGSNQPQHF; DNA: TGTGCCACCAGTGATTCTCTTCAGGGAGGGAGCAATCAGCCCCAGCATTTT
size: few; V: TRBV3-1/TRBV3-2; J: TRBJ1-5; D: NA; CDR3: CASSRTASNQPQHF; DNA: TGTGCCAGCAGCCGGACAGCTAGCAATCAGCCCCAGCATTTT
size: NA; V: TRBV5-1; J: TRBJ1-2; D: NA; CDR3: CASSPIGASDGYTF; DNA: TGCGCCAGCAGCCCCATAGGGGCCAGCGATGGCTACACCTTC
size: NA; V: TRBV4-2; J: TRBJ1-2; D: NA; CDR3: CASSHSEGSGGYTF; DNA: TGTGCCAGCAGCCATTCGGAAGGGAGCGGCGGCTACACCTTC
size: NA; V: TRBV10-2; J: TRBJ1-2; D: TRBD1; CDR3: CASSLQGNYGHTF; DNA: TGCGCCAGCAGCCTACAGGGGAACTATGGCCACACCTTC
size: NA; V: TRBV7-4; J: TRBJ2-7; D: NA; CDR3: CASTWGDREQYF; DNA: TGTGCCAGCACCTGGGGCGACAGGGAGCAGTACTTC
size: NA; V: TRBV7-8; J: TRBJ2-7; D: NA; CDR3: CASSLAEQYEQYF; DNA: TGTGCCAGCAGCTTAGCGGAGCAGTACGAGCAGTACTTC
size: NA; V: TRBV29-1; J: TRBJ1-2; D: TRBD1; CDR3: CSVGTVGWSTF; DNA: TGCAGCGTGGGGACAGTCGGTTGGAGCACCTTC
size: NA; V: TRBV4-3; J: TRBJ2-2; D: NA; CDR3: CASSQEVFRSNTGELFF; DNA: TGCGCCAGCAGCCAAGAAGTGTTTCGGTCGAACACCGGGGAGCTGTTTTTT
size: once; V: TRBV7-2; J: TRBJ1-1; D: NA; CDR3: CASSLDSGDGTEAFF; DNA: TGTGCCAGCAGCTTGGACAGTGGGGACGGCACTGAAGCTTTCTTT
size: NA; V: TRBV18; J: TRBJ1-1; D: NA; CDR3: CASSPSLNTEAFF; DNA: TGTGCCAGCTCACCATCCCTAAACACTGAAGCTTTCTTT
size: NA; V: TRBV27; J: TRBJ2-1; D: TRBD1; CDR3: CASSSGTGSNEQFF; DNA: TGTGCCAGCAGTTCGGGGACAGGGTCTAATGAGCAGTTCTTC
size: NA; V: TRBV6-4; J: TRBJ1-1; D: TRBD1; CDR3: CASSDGTAEAFF; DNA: TGTGCCAGCAGTGACGGGACAGCTGAAGCTTTCTTT
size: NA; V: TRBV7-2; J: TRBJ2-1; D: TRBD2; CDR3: CASSLGAGGPEFF; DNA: TGTGCCAGCAGCTTAGGAGCGGGGGGGCCTGAATTCTTC
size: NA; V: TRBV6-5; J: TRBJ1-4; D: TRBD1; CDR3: CASSPGQAKLFF; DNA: TGTGCCAGCAGCCCGGGACAGGCAAAACTGTTTTTT
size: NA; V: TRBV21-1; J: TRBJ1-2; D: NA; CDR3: CASSVQRRGYNYGYTF; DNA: TGTGCCAGCAGCGTCCAGAGGAGGGGCTACAACTATGGCTACACCTTC
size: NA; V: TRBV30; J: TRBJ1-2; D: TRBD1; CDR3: CAWSVPGQGSRLF; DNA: TGTGCCTGGAGTGTACCCGGACAGGGTTCCCGATTATTC
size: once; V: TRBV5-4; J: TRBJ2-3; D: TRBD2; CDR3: CASSDTRLAGVYTDTQYF; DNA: TGTGCCAGCAGCGATACCCGACTAGCGGGGGTCTACACAGATACGCAGTATTTT
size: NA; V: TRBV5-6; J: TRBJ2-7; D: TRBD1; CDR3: CASSSKDRAANEQYF; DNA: TGTGCCAGCAGCTCAAAAGACAGGGCCGCGAACGAGCAGTACTTC
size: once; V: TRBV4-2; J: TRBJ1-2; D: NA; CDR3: CASSQDLTQNYGYTF; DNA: TGTGCCAGCAGCCAAGATCTAACCCAAAACTATGGCTACACCTTC
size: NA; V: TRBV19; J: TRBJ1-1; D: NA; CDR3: CASSRGEATEAFF; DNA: TGTGCCAGTAGTCGAGGGGAGGCCACTGAAGCTTTCTTT
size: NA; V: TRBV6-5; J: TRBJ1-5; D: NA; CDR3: CASSAYGNQPQHF; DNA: TGTGCCAGCAGCGCGTATGGCAATCAGCCCCAGCATTTT
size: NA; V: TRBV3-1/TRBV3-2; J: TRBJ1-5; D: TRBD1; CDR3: CASSPGTGADQPQHF; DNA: TGTGCCAGCAGCCCCGGGACAGGGGCAGATCAGCCCCAGCATTTT
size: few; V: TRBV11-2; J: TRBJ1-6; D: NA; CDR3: CASSTSGVSYNSPLHF; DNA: TGTGCCAGCAGCACCTCCGGAGTCTCCTATAATTCACCCCTCCACTTT
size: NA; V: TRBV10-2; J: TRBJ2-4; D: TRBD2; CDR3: CASSDLGGENIQYF; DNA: TGCGCCAGCAGTGATCTGGGAGGGGAGAACATTCAGTACTTC
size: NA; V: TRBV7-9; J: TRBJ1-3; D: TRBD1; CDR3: CASSSDRGKSVSGNTIYF; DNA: TGTGCCAGCAGCTCGGACAGGGGCAAGTCGGTTTCTGGAAACACCATATATTTT
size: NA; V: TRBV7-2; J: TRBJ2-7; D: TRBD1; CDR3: CASSPGGYYYEQYF; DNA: TGTGCCAGCAGCCCAGGGGGTTACTACTACGAGCAGTACTTC
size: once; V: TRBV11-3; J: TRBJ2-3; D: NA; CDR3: CASSLRESGLPVGTDTQYF; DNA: TGTGCCAGCAGCTTACGAGAAAGCGGGCTACCGGTGGGCACAGATACGCAGTATTTT
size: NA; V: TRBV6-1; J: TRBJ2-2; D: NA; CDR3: CASSEFSPPSGELFF; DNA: TGTGCCAGCAGTGAGTTTAGCCCGCCGTCCGGGGAGCTGTTTTTT
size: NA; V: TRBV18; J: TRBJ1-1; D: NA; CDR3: CASSPRAGNTEAFF; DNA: TGTGCCAGCTCACCACGGGCTGGGAACACTGAAGCTTTCTTT
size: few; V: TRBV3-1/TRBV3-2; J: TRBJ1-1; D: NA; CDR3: CASSQGGLTEAFF; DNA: TGTGCCAGCAGCCAGGGGGGGCTCACTGAAGCTTTCTTT
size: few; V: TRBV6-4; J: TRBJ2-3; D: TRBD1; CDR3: CASSDGTGEGDTQYF; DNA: TGTGCCAGCAGTGACGGGACAGGGGAGGGTGATACGCAGTATTTT
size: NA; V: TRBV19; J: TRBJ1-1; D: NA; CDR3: CASSGGATARNTEAFF; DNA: TGTGCCAGTAGTGGGGGGGCGACGGCCAGGAACACTGAAGCTTTCTTT
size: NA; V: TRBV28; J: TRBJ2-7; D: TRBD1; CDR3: CASSGTQGRFYEQYF; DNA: TGTGCCAGCAGTGGCACACAGGGGAGATTCTACGAGCAGTACTTC
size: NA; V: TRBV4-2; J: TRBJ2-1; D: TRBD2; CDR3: CASSQDSGGAAEQFF; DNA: TGTGCCAGCAGCCAAGATAGCGGGGGGGCCGCTGAGCAGTTCTTC
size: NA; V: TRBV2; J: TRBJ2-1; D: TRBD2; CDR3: CASSDSGIPGSEQFF; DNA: TGTGCCAGCAGTGACAGCGGGATCCCAGGGAGTGAGCAGTTCTTC
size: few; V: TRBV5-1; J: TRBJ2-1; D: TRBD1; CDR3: CASSSQGQGAFNEQFF; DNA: TGCGCCAGCAGCTCCCAGGGACAGGGGGCGTTCAATGAGCAGTTCTTC